The T cell receptor beta chain under discussion was sequenced for a study of shared clonotypes between healthy human individuals (dated by TCRdb to the early 2020s). Some background on the complete study: A few men and a couple of women, aged 18 to 49 years, made up the cohort. Different laboratories and diverse techniques were used to prepare libraries and sequence TCR repertoires, to increase sequencing depth and limit assay-specific biases. Leukapheresis yielded between about 0.94 and 9.5 billion PBMCs per donor. To estimate repertoire size and how much clonotype sharing occurs between individuals, the study deeply sequenced the blood TCR repertoires of 4 to 6 healthy adults. Per donor, three plates each were used for CD4 naive and CD4 memory, two for CD8 naive, and one for CD8 memory.

Its CDR3 holds 15 amino acids, cysteine through phenylalanine. CDR3 DNA only is kept here, 45 bases in frame from base 1. V and J lose 0 bases and 8 bases, and a span of 11 bases separates them. Based on the germline V gene (reference sequence), the CDR1 and CDR2 sequences are SEHNR and FQNEAQ. Summary of the overall study and its limitations: The genetic and exposure-history diversity represented was limited by the small number of donors. Naive subsets generally had larger estimated clonotype richness than memory subsets. Rarefaction of sorted-subset datasets indicated incomplete sequencing despite the large sequencing depth. Clonotypes shared by all four sorted-subset donors showed higher generation probabilities than non-shared clonotypes. Pairwise subsampling indicated that sequencing depth was expected to affect the degree of clonotype sharing among donors. Sampling was restricted to blood, and TCR repertoires in tissues likely differ from the TCR repertoires found in blood. Sharing across several donors was observed for around 5% of naive CD4, 3% to 4% of naive CD8, 2% to 2.5% of memory CD4, and about 0.39% of memory CD8 clonotypes.

Using the deep immunoSEQ assay, TCR CDR3 regions were amplified from genomic DNA by multiplex PCR. For each cell subset, the extracted genomic DNA was distributed evenly across all wells of several immunoSEQ 96-well plates, and each plate served as one replicate. Each replicate PCR for sorted subsets received about 0.2 ug genomic DNA, equal to tens of thousands of T cell genomes. Purified libraries were quantified with a Qubit 3.0 fluorometer, sized on a Bioanalyzer 2100, and re-quantified with the KAPA Library Quantification kit. Every immunoSEQ 96-well plate was sequenced on a separate single-read 150-cycle Illumina NextSeq 550 flow cell. The paper's processing steps were these. Because the immunoSEQ output included only junctional sequences and no quality scores, the filtering could not be the same as the filtering used for full-length reads. To assign V/J genes and CDR3, sequences were annotated using PyIR, a Python wrapper for IgBLAST v1.9, with IMGT germline references. Reads were filtered out if the reads had weak V/J assignments (E-value above 1e-6), no CDR3, stop codons, out-of-frame junctions, or ambiguous translated residues. V3J clonotypes were defined as sequences sharing the same inferred V gene, J gene, and CDR3 amino acid sequence. Percentage overlap between repertoires was computed as shared unique clonotypes divided by the size of the smaller repertoire. RTK rarefaction, the Chao1 estimator, and Recon v2.1 estimates of unobserved clonotypes were used to assess repertoire richness. OLGA was used to compute generation probabilities for all TCRbeta clonotypes that the gDNA method yielded from several donors. The source is immuneACCESS, and TCRdb retained only in-frame sequences with V and J called. Part of the clones is not carried over; for the studies checked, unresolved V genes explain less than half of this, and the remainder is unexplained. D and trimming come from the DNA, and the V and J calls and clone size come from that table. For this sample there are 2 million to 2.5 million clones; less than 95% appear just once. The top ten clonotypes cover about 1.1% of the sample.

CD8 naive samples were CD45RO-negative cells positively selected for CCR7, giving a CD45RA+CCR7+ population that excluded TemRA cells. Healthy HIV-negative adults with no recently reported acute infections or vaccinations were included as donors. Only Caucasian adults living in Nashville, Tennessee, USA were represented among the donors. Blood was collected by leukapheresis, and PBMCs were isolated by Ficoll-Histopaque density gradient centrifugation and then cryopreserved in liquid nitrogen vapor phase. Purity and quantity of every magnetically sorted T cell population were checked by analytical flow cytometry. Genomic DNA was isolated from each sorted fraction and quantified by UV absorbance on a Nanodrop 2000c. On this clone: The clone's antigen remains unknown. No much larger clonotype is one base removed from it; base qualities were not supplied.

The TCR sequence derives from a man younger than 35 in good health. Sequenced sample: naive CD8+ T cells sorted from blood. The cell subset or site label, as the study defines it: CD45RA+CCR7+. This sequence uses TRBV7-9 and TRBJ1-6, with no reliable assignment of the D segment. In nucleotides, the sequence is TGTGCCAGCAGCTTAGCGCTAGTCGGGGATTCACCCCTCCACTTT. This gives the protein CASSLALVGDSPLHF.